The rows below give T cell receptor beta chains drawn from one sample of a study of shared clonotypes between healthy human individuals. Clones were sequenced by immunoSEQ multiplex PCR, and TCRdb holds only the in-frame ones, with some missing. This table holds around 200,000 clones, 66% found once. Sequenced material: memory CD4+ T cells sorted from blood. The receptors stem from a young man in good health. Both conserved end residues are trimmed from each CDR3. Some rows mark clone size as missing; the rest say once, few, many or name a class of expanded clone.

clone size: once; V gene: TRBV5-8; CDR3 protein: ASFLLTKGRAF
clone size: NA; V gene: TRBV7-2; CDR3 protein: ASSLGGRGVTEAF
clone size: once; V gene: TRBV7-9; CDR3 protein: ASSLQEGAPYEQY
clone size: NA; V gene: TRBV5-4; CDR3 protein: ASSLPPAGAANEQF
clone size: NA; V gene: TRBV15; CDR3 protein: ATSRVSSGEQY
clone size: NA; V gene: TRBV29-1; CDR3 protein: SVNPDGTNEKLF
clone size: NA; V gene: TRBV30; CDR3 protein: AWKARGNNQPQH
clone size: NA; V gene: TRBV6-5; CDR3 protein: ASSYSHNQETQY
clone size: few; V gene: TRBV14; CDR3 protein: ASSLTSGRIGELF
clone size: NA; V gene: TRBV18; CDR3 protein: ASSPLGASGSGSYNEQF
clone size: NA; V gene: TRBV21-1; CDR3 protein: ASSKKGWTGNSNQPQH
clone size: NA; V gene: TRBV18; CDR3 protein: ASSPPTGYNEQF
clone size: few; V gene: TRBV30; CDR3 protein: AWSAQTSGRYEQY
clone size: NA; V gene: TRBV4-1; CDR3 protein: ASSQEWGPGQETQY
clone size: NA; V gene: TRBV27; CDR3 protein: ASSSAASGAGDTQY